This T cell receptor beta chain was sequenced for a study of shared clonotypes between healthy human individuals. The study's findings and limits: Sequencing depth was expected to influence donor clonotype sharing.

Germline values: CDR1 MDHEN, CDR2 SYDVKM. This CDR3 has 14 amino acids. V shed 6 bases and J 8 bases; nucleotides not matched to a gene: 8. Note on this clone: Its antigen is as yet unknown.

The authors distributed each subset's genomic DNA evenly over several immunoSEQ plates. Generated by immunoSEQ multiplex PCR, the TCRdb table keeps only in-frame clones and is missing some. The table includes over 2,000,000 clones, about 94% detected once. Terminally differentiated effector memory CD45RA+ cells were left out of the naive CD8 fraction, which was CD45RO-negative and positively selected for CCR7. Donors had no recently reported acute infections or vaccinations and were HIV-negative. This chain links TRBV28 with TRBJ2-1; 9 positions match TRBD2. The material sequenced was naive CD8+ T cells from PBMCs. The TCR originated in a man between 18 and 35 years old in good health. Some clones in this sample may be carry-over from other donors' samples. Here the CDR3 DNA reads TGTGCCAGCAGAATAGCGGGAGACGGCCATGAGCAGTTCTTC. This gives the protein CASRIAGDGHEQFF.